These 26 T cell receptor beta chains were sequenced from one sample in a study of early T cells in non-severe SARS-CoV-2 infection (dated by TCRdb to about 2021). The method behind the library was 5' RACE. Reads for this sample came from a NextSeq 500. The public sequencing data were trimmed at Q25 with fastp and processed into clonotypes with MiXCR by TCRdb, which kept only in-frame beta chains. Duplicate CDR3 protein sequences are folded into a single record with the most common DNA and genes. Here the sample has 26,000 or so distinct CDR3 sequences; 4.6% occur a single time. Approximately 6% of the sample lies in the top ten. The source material was whole blood, sampled at baseline. The receptors originated from an adult who was a healthcare worker with PCR-confirmed SARS-CoV-2 infection or an uninfected control (not recorded which).

This clonotype was seen many times. The chain joins TRBV12-3 or TRBV12-4 to TRBJ2-5, with 15 positions matching TRBD2. The CDR3 length is 16 residues. V was clipped by 5 bases and J by 2 bases; unmatched bases: 3. CDR3 amino acids: CASSPGLAGGQETQYF. The CDR3 nucleotides read TGTGCCAGCAGTCCCGGACTAGCGGGGGGGCAAGAGACCCAGTACTTC.

The gene calls are TRBV10-2 and TRBJ2-2; 11 nucleotides match TRBD1. V trimming: 7 bases; J trimming: 3 bases; junction bases outside the gene matches: 1. Germline lookup yields CDR1 WSHSY and CDR2 SAAADI. The length of the CDR3 is 14 residues. CDR3: CASKGQGDTGELFF. DNA of the CDR3: TGCGCCAGCAAGGGACAGGGGGACACCGGGGAGCTGTTTTTT.

This clonotype was seen repeatedly, ten times or more. The chain couples TRBV27 to TRBJ2-7; the match to TRBD1 covers 10 bases. CDR3 length: 14 residues. Germline V gives CDR1 MNHEY, CDR2 SMNVEV (reference sequence). The J segment lost 3 bases and the V segment lost 4 bases, leaving 3 bases of the junction unmatched. Written as DNA, the CDR3 is TGTGCCAGCAGTTACGGGACAGGGGACTACGAGCAGTACTTC. Protein sequence: CASSYGTGDYEQYF.

In this sample, this clonotype turned up a few times. One end of the junction is discordant with germline, which a read error may explain. The rearrangement links TRBV11-3 to TRBJ2-5; 8 nucleotides agree with TRBD1. Germline-derived CDR1 and CDR2 are SGHNT and YENEEA. CDR3 length: 12 residues. CDR3 nucleotides: TGTGCCAGCAGCTTAGCAGAGACAGGGGAGAACTTC. Residues: CASSLAETGENF. Using reference TRBV11-3 and TRBJ2-5 for the parts outside the CDR3, the full variable domain is EAGVVQSPRYKIIEKKQPVAFWCNPISGHNTLYWYLQNLGQGPELLIRYENEEAVDDSQLPKDRFSAERLKGVDSTLKIQPAELGDSAVYLCASSLAETGENFGPGTRLLVL.

This clonotype was observed at least ten times. V usage is TRBV6-5 and J usage is TRBJ1-6, with 7 bases aligning to TRBD1. With 6 bases clipped from V and 8 bases from J, the junction kept 10 bases outside the gene matches. Germline CDR1 reads MNHEY; CDR2 reads SVGAGI. The CDR3 runs 15 residues. CDR3 sequence: CASSSRQGRDSPLHF. CDR3 sequence (DNA): TGTGCCAGCAGCTCCAGACAGGGCAGGGATTCACCCCTCCACTTT.

This clonotype was seen at least ten times. The chain is built from TRBV5-6 and TRBJ1-1; D possibly corresponds to TRBD1 (5 bases). Trimming left V 3 bases short and J 6 bases short, with 15 bases between. The CDR3 spans 14 residues. CDR1 and CDR2 (germline): SGHDT, YYEEEE. This chain's CDR3 is CASSWGPLVPEAFF. The CDR3 nucleotides read TGTGCCAGCAGCTGGGGACCGCTCGTCCCTGAAGCTTTCTTT.

This rearrangement joins TRBV6-5 to TRBJ2-5, with D perhaps being TRBD1 or TRBD2 (5 bases each). Germline CDR1 MNHEY, CDR2 SVGAGI. Trimming removed 5 bases at V and 5 bases at J, with 12 bases between. The CDR3 sequence is 13 residues long. The CDR3 DNA reads TGTGCCAGCAGTGGACTTAAGGGGGAGACCCAGTACTTC. As protein: CASSGLKGETQYF.

This clonotype was counted ten times or more. The chain joins TRBV6-6 to TRBJ2-1, with D unclear. This CDR3 comprises 12 residues. Trimming left V 8 bases short and J 2 bases short, with 7 bases between. The germline CDR1 and CDR2 sequences are MNHNY and SVGAGI (reference sequence). Here the CDR3 reads CASSRPYNEQFF. For the CDR3, the DNA is TGTGCCAGCTCTCGGCCCTACAATGAGCAGTTCTTC.

This clonotype was seen many times. The rearrangement links TRBV7-3 to TRBJ1-2, with D tentatively TRBD1 (6 bases). V was trimmed by 1 base and J by 8 bases, leaving 17 bases between them. The CDR3 spans 15 residues. Germline V CDR1 and CDR2: SGHTA, FQGTGA. For the CDR3, the DNA is TGTGCCAGCAGCTTAAATAGGGGACACCTAGGAGGCTACACCTTC. Protein sequence: CASSLNRGHLGGYTF. The whole variable domain, filled in from reference TRBV7-3 and TRBJ1-2, reads GAGVSQTPSNKVTEKGKYVELRCDPISGHTALYWYRQSLGQGPEFLIYFQGTGAADDSGLPNDRFFAVRPEGSVSTLKIQRTERGDSAVYLCASSLNRGHLGGYTFGSGTRLTVV.

This clonotype has ten or more counts. The J gene is TRBJ2-6, the V gene TRBV4-3, with D possibly being TRBD1 or TRBD2 (5 bases each). The germline V and J ends were trimmed by 3 bases and 1 base, with 10 bases remaining between them. The CDR3 is made up of 16 amino acids. The V gene's germline CDR1 is LGHNA and CDR2 YSLEER. The CDR3 region is CASSQGDRSGANVLTF. The CDR3, as DNA: TGCGCCAGCAGCCAGGGAGACAGATCTGGGGCCAACGTCCTGACTTTC.

This clonotype was counted at least ten times. The rearrangement links TRBV12-3 or TRBV12-4 to TRBJ1-5, with TRBD1 identical over 7 bases. The CDR3 covers 13 residues. V lost 7 bases, J lost 4 bases, and 4 bases stayed unmatched. The CDR3 loop is CASIRGLNQPQHF. The CDR3 bases are TGTGCCAGCATTAGGGGGCTTAATCAGCCCCAGCATTTT.

This clonotype was seen many times. This chain uses TRBV28 with TRBJ1-1, with 12 bases aligning to TRBD1. J gave up 4 bases and V 6 bases, and 9 bases lay outside the gene matches. The CDR3 contains 16 residues. From germline, CDR1 is MDHEN and CDR2 SYDVKM. CDR3 coding DNA: TGTGCCAGCAGCCCGGGACAGGGGGCGGTTGGCACTGAAGCTTTCTTT. This translates into CASSPGQGAVGTEAFF.

There are many counts of this clonotype. The chain recombines TRBV27 with TRBJ2-3, with 8 bases matching TRBD2. There are 16 residues in the CDR3. The V gene's germline CDR1 is MNHEY and CDR2 SMNVEV (reference sequence). V trimming: 8 bases; J trimming: 2 bases; junction bases outside the gene matches: 12. CDR3 protein: CASPLCKRGLTDTQYF. CDR3 bases: TGTGCCAGCCCCCTGTGCAAGCGGGGGCTCACAGATACGCAGTATTTT.

The chain links TRBV24-1 to TRBJ2-3, with D perhaps TRBD1 (5 bases). There are 16 residues in the CDR3. In germline, CDR1 is KGHDR, CDR2 SFDVKD. Trimming took 0 bases from V and 4 from J, leaving 13 bases between them. DNA for the CDR3: TGTGCCACCAGTGATTTGCAGGGAAGGGGCGCAGATACGCAGTATTTT. Its protein product is CATSDLQGRGADTQYF.

This clonotype was seen repeatedly, ten times or more. In DNA form, the CDR3 reads TGCGCCAGCAGCCAAGGCCCGTATAGCAATCAGCCCCAGCATTTT. It translates to CASSQGPYSNQPQHF. This rearrangement joins TRBV4-1 to TRBJ1-5; no firm D call. CDR1 MGHRA and CDR2 YSYEKL come from the germline V gene. The V end lost 1 base, the J end lost 0 bases, and 7 bases lay between the germline ends. This CDR3 spans 15 amino acids.

In its sample, this clonotype is medium-sized (0.01 to 0.1%). The chain is built from TRBV12-3 or TRBV12-4 and TRBJ2-3, with 11 bases aligning to TRBD2. The length of the CDR3 is 13 residues. Losses at the gene ends were 4 bases for V and 12 bases for J; bases not matched to a gene: 6. The CDR3 loop is CASSSGTSGAQYF. CDR3 bases: TGTGCCAGCAGTTCCGGGACTAGCGGTGCACAGTATTTT.

This clonotype was seen more than once but under ten times. The chain employs TRBV29-1 and TRBJ2-1, with 8 bases fitting TRBD1. J was trimmed by 4 bases and V by 7 bases; bases with no gene match: 6. CDR3 size: 13 residues. Germline-derived CDR1 and CDR2 are SQVTM and ANQGSEA. The CDR3 DNA is TGCAGCGGCGGACAGGGTCCTTACAATGAGCAGTTCTTC. It codes for CSGGQGPYNEQFF.

This clonotype was counted a few times. The chain links TRBV27 to TRBJ2-3, with D hard to call. V lost 7 bases and J 8 bases, leaving 10 bases between the germline ends. CDR1 and CDR2 (germline): MNHEY, SMNVEV (reference sequence). The CDR3 loop spans 11 amino acids. CDR3 in amino acids: CASKLGVTQYF. The CDR3 bases are TGTGCCAGCAAACTGGGTGTTACGCAGTATTTT.

This clonotype is labeled as medium-sized (0.01 to 0.1%). The chain has TRBV5-6 and TRBJ1-5, with D perhaps TRBD1 (6 bases). Germline-derived CDR1 and CDR2 are SGHDT and YYEEEE. The CDR3 totals 14 residues. Trimming took 2 bases from V and 4 from J, leaving 10 bases between them. The CDR3 DNA sequence: TGTGCCAGCAGCTTAGGACAGCAGAATCAGCCCCAGCATTTT. Translating it yields CASSLGQQNQPQHF.

The table lists this clonotype with many counts. The rearrangement uses TRBV27 and TRBJ1-2, with TRBD1 as a possible D gene (5 bases). From germline, CDR1 is MNHEY and CDR2 SMNVEV (reference sequence). The CDR3 loop spans 13 amino acids. Trimming shortened V by 0 bases and J by 7 bases, and 9 bases separated the two germline ends. The CDR3 sequence: CASSLSGASGYTF. In DNA, the CDR3 is TGTGCCAGCAGTTTATCAGGGGCCAGTGGCTACACCTTC.

This clonotype was found many times. The genes are TRBV24-1 and TRBJ2-1, with D tentatively TRBD2 (5 bases). Looked up from germline, CDR1 is KGHDR and CDR2 is SFDVKD. This CDR3 contains 14 residues. Trimming took off 4 bases at V and 2 bases at J, with 8 bases between the two ends. This chain's CDR3 is CATSESSTYNEQFF. CDR3 bases: TGTGCCACCAGTGAGTCTAGCACCTACAATGAGCAGTTCTTC.

Relative to its sample, this clonotype is medium-sized. V gene TRBV7-9 combines with J gene TRBJ2-7, with D possibly TRBD2 on 5 matching bases. CDR1 and CDR2 (germline): SEHNR, FQNEAQ (reference sequence). V gave up 7 bases and J gave up 3 bases, with 13 bases separating them. This CDR3 is 13 amino acids long. CDR3 DNA sequence: TGTGCCAGCATTAAGGGAGAGGGCTACGAGCAGTACTTC. Translated, it gives CASIKGEGYEQYF. Full variable domain (rest looked up from reference TRBV7-9 and TRBJ2-7): DTGVSQNPRHKITKRGQNVTFRCDPISEHNRLYWYRQTLGQGPEFLTYFQNEAQLEKSRLLSDRFSAERPKGSFSTLEIQRTEQGDSAMYLCASIKGEGYEQYFGPGTRLTVT.

The V gene is TRBV11-1, the J gene TRBJ2-6; tentatively, D is TRBD2 (5 bases). Germline CDR1 is SGHAT and CDR2 is FQDESV (reference sequence). Trimming stripped 1 base from V and 4 bases from J, with 8 bases between. The CDR3 length is 15 residues. CDR3 sequence (DNA): TGTGCCAGCAGCTTAGGGCAGCGGGGGGCCAACGTCCTGACTTTC. It yields the protein CASSLGQRGANVLTF. Full variable domain (missing parts from reference TRBV11-1 and TRBJ2-6): EAEVAQSPRYKITEKSQAVAFWCDPISGHATLYWYRQILGQGPELLVQFQDESVVDDSQLPKDRFSAERLKGVDSTLKIQPAELGDSAMYLCASSLGQRGANVLTFGAGSRLTVL.

In its sample, this clonotype was seen many times. The chain joins TRBV7-6 to TRBJ2-7, with D perhaps assigned TRBD1 or TRBD2 (5 bases each). Germline V CDR1 and CDR2: SGHVS, FNYEAQ. This CDR3 spans 14 amino acids. Trimming took off 5 bases at V and 3 bases at J, with 14 bases between the two ends. CDR3 bases: TGTGCCAGCAGCCCCGGGGACGTAAGCTACGAGCAGTACTTC. It translates to CASSPGDVSYEQYF.

The sample holds many counts of this clonotype. The chain couples TRBV2 to TRBJ2-1; D is possibly TRBD1 or TRBD2 (5 bases each). The ends were cut back, 4 bases at V and 9 bases at J, with 19 bases in the middle. Germline CDR1 is SNHLY and CDR2 is FYNNEI. The CDR3 spans 15 residues. CDR3 loop: CASSAVTGIGGEQFF. As DNA, the CDR3 is TGTGCCAGCAGTGCGGTTACAGGAATTGGGGGTGAGCAGTTCTTC.

This clonotype was recorded at least ten times. The V and J genes are TRBV7-8 and TRBJ1-2; D is ambiguous. The length of the CDR3 is 13 residues. With 5 bases removed from V and 2 bases from J, the gap between germline ends came to 9 bases. The V gene's germline CDR1 is SGHVS and CDR2 FQNEAQ. The CDR3 protein is CASSPDRNYGYTF. The CDR3 coding sequence is TGTGCCAGCAGCCCCGACCGAAACTATGGCTACACCTTC.